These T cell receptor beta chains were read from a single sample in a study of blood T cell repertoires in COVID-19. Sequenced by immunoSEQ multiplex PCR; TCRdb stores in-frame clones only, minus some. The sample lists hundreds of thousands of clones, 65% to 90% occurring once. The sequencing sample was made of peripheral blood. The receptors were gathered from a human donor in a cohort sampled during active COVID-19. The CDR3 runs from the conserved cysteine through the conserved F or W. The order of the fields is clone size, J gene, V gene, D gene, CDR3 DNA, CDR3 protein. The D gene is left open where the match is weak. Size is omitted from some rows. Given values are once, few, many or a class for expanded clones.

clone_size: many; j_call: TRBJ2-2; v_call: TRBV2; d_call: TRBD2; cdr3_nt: TGTGCCAGCAGCTCTCAGGGACTAAAGAACACCGGGGAGCTGTTTTTT; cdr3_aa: CASSSQGLKNTGELFF
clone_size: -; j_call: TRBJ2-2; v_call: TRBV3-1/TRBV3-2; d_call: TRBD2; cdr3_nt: TGTGCCAGCAGCCAAGTCACGAGGCGGGAGTTTAACACCGGGGAGCTGTTTTTT; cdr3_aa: CASSQVTRREFNTGELFF
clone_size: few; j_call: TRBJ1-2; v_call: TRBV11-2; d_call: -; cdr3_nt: TGTGCCAGCAGCCCGACCGTCCAGGGCTATGGCTACACCTTC; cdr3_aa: CASSPTVQGYGYTF
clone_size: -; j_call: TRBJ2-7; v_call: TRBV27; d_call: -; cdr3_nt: TGTGCCAGCAGTTTAATTAGCGGCTTATACGAGCAGTACTTC; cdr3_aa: CASSLISGLYEQYF
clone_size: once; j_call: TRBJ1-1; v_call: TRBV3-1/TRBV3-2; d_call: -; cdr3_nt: TGTGCCAGCAGCCAAGACCCAGACACCATGAACACTGAAGCTTTCTTT; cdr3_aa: CASSQDPDTMNTEAFF
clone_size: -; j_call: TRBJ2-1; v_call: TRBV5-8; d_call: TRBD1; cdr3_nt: TGTGCCAGCACCCGGGACAGGAACAATGAGCAGTTCTTC; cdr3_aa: CASTRDRNNEQFF
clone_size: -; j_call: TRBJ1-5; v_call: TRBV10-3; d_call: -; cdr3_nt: TGTGCCATCAGTGAGACTAATAATCAGCCCCAGCATTTT; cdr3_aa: CAISETNNQPQHF
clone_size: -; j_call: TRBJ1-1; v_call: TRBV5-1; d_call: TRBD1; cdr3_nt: TGCGCCAGCAGCCCCTCCCAGGGGGGCACTGAAGCTTTCTTT; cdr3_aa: CASSPSQGGTEAFF
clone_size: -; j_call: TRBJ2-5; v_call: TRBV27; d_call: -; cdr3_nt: TGTGCCAGCAGTTCAATGTTACTGTACCAAGAGACCCAGTACTTC; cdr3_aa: CASSSMLLYQETQYF
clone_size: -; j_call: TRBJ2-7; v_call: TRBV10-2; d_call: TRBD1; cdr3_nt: TGCGCCAGCAGTGAGCCCGGACAGGGTTCCTACGAGCAGTACTTC; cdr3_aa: CASSEPGQGSYEQYF
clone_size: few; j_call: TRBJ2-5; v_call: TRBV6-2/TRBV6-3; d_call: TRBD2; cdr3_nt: TGTGCCAGCACCCCCCTCCCTAGAACTAGCGGGAGGCCCCAAGAGACCCAGTACTTC; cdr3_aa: CASTPLPRTSGRPQETQYF
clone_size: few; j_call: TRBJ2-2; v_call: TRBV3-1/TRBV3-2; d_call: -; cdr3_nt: TGTGCCAGCAGCCCTACAGGGTTCACCGGGGAGCTGTTTTTT; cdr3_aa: CASSPTGFTGELFF
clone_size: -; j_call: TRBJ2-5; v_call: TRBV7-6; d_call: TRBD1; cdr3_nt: TGTGCCAGCAGCCGACCTTTTGACAGGGCGAAGACCCAGTACTTC; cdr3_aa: CASSRPFDRAKTQYF
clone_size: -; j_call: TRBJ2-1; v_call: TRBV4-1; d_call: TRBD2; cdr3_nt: TGCGCCAGCAGCCAAGAGGGACTAGCGGGAGGATATTTCTTC; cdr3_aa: CASSQEGLAGGYFF
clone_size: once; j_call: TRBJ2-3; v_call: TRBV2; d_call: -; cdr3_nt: TGTGCCAGCACCCCTACTACCTACACAGATACGCAGTATTTT; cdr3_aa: CASTPTTYTDTQYF
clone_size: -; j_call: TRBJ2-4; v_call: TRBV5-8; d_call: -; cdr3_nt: TGTGCCAGCAGCTTGCAAGGGGCGGACATTCAGTACTTC; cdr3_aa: CASSLQGADIQYF
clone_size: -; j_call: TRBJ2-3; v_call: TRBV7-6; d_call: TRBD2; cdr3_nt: TGTGCCAGCAGCTTATCCTTTTTTTCAAGCGGGAAAACCACAGATACGCAGTATTTT; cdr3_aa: CASSLSFFSSGKTTDTQYF
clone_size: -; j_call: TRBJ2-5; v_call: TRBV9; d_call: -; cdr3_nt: TGTGCCAGCAGCGTATCGTCCCTAGCGAGTGAGACCCAGTACTTC; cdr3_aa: CASSVSSLASETQYF
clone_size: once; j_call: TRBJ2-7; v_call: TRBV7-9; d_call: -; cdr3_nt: TGTGCCAGCAGCTGGTCGGGAATGGAAAGCGAGCAGTACTTC; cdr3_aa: CASSWSGMESEQYF
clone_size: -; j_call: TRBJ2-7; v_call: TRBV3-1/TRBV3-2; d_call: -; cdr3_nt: TGTGCCAGCAGCCTAACTGCGCTGAATTTTTACGAGCAGTACTTC; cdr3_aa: CASSLTALNFYEQYF
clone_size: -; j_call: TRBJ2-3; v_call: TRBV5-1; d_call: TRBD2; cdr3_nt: TGCGCCAGCAGCTTGGCCCTAGCGGGAAACCCCACAGATACGCAGTATTTT; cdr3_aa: CASSLALAGNPTDTQYF
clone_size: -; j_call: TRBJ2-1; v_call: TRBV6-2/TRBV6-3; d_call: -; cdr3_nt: TGTGCCAGCAGTTACGACGGACTAATTGGGCAGTTCTTC; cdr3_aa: CASSYDGLIGQFF
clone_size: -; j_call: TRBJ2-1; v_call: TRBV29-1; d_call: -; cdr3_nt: TGCAGCGTTGGAGCAGGAGGGGAGAATGAGCAGTTCTTC; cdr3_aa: CSVGAGGENEQFF
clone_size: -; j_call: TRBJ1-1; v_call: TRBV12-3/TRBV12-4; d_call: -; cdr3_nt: TGTGCCAGCAGTTCGGTCCCGAGCGCTGAAGCTTTCTTT; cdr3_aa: CASSSVPSAEAFF
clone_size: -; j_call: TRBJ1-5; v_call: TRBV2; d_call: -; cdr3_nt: TGTGCCAGCAGTTTGTACAGGGCAGGTGTTCAGCCCCAGCATTTT; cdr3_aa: CASSLYRAGVQPQHF
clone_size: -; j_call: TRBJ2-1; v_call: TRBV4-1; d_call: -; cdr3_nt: TGCGCCAGCAGCCACGTCAATGAGCAGTTCTTC; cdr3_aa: CASSHVNEQFF
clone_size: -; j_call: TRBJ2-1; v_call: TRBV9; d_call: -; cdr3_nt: TGTGCCAGCAGCGTATCCAGGACTGAATACAATGAGCAGTTCTTC; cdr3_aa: CASSVSRTEYNEQFF
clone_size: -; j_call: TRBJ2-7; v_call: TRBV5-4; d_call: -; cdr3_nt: TGTGCCAGCAGCTTCGGGGGAAGGAACTCCTACGAGCAGTACTTC; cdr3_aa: CASSFGGRNSYEQYF
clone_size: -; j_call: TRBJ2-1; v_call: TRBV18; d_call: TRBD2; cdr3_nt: TGTGCCAGCTCACCAAGTAGCGGGAGAAGTAGGCCCTACAATGAGCAGTTCTTC; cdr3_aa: CASSPSSGRSRPYNEQFF
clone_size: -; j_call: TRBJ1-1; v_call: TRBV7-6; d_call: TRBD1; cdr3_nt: TGTGCCAGCAGCCTTCAGGGGGAACTGAACACTGAAGCTTTCTTT; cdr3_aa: CASSLQGELNTEAFF
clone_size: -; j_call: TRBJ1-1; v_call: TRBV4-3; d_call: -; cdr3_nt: TGCGCCAGCAGCCAAGTGTGGGGAGCTGAAGCTTTCTTT; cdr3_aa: CASSQVWGAEAFF
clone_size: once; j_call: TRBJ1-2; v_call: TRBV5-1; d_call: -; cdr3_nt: TGCGCCAGCAGCCTGCAGGGGCCCCTTGCCGACTACACCTTC; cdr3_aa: CASSLQGPLADYTF
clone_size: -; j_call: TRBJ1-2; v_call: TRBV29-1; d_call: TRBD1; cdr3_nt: TGCAGCGCCCTGGGACAGAGGAAGGGCTACACCTTC; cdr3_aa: CSALGQRKGYTF
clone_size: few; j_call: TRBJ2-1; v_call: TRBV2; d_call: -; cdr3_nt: TGTGCCAGCAGTACCGGGAGAAGATCCAATGAGCAGTTCTTC; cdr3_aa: CASSTGRRSNEQFF
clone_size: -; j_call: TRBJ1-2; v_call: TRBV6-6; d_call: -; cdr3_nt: TGTGCCAGCCGGGTGGGGCCTGGGGATGGCTACACCTTC; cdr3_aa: CASRVGPGDGYTF
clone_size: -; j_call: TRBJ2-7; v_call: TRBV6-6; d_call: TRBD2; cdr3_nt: TGTGCCGGCAGCCGGGAGGGCCTGGGGGAGCAGTACTTC; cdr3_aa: CAGSREGLGEQYF
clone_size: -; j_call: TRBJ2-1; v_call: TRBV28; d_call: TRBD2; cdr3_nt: TGTGCCAGCACCGTTTCTAGCGGTGGCTACAATGAGCAGTTCTTC; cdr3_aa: CASTVSSGGYNEQFF
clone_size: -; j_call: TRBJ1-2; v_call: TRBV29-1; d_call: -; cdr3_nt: TGCAGCGTTGTGGCAGGGGCGGGTAGCTATGGCTACACCTTC; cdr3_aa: CSVVAGAGSYGYTF
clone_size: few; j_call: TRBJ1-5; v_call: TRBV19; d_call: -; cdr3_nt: TGTGCCAGTAGTATTGGAAGCGGGGCGGATGGCAATCAGCCCCAGCATTTT; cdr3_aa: CASSIGSGADGNQPQHF
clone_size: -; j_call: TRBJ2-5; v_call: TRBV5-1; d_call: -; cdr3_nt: TGCGCCAGCAGCTTCGAGGGACTTGAGCGGACCCAGTACTTC; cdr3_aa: CASSFEGLERTQYF
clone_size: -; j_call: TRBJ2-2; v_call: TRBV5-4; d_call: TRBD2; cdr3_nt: TGTGCCAGCAGCTTGAGGATAGCGGGAGGACCCACCGGGGAGCTGTTTTTT; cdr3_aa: CASSLRIAGGPTGELFF
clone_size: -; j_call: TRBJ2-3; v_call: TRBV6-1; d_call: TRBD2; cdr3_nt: TGTGCCAGCAGGGAAGCGGGAGGCACAGATACGCAGTATTTT; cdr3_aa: CASREAGGTDTQYF
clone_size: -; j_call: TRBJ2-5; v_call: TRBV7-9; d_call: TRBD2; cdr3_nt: TGTGCCAGCAGCTTTTTAGCGGGGAGGGAGACCCAGTACTTC; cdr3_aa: CASSFLAGRETQYF
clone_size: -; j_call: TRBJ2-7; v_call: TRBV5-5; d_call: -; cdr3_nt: TGTGCCAGCAGCATTGGACAGTCGAGTTACGAGCAGTACTTC; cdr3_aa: CASSIGQSSYEQYF
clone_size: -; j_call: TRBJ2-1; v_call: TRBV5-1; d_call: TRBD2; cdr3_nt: TGCGCCAGCAGCTTACCGGGACTAGCGGGAGTATCCTACAATGAGCAGTTCTTC; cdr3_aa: CASSLPGLAGVSYNEQFF
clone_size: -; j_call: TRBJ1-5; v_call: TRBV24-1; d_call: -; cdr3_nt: TGTGCCACCAGTGACAGGGGTGACCAGCCCCAGCATTTT; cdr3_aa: CATSDRGDQPQHF
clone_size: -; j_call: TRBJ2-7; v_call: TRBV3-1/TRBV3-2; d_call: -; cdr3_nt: TGTGCCAGCAGCCAAGAGGAAACTAGGAGGGAGCAGTACTTC; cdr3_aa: CASSQEETRREQYF
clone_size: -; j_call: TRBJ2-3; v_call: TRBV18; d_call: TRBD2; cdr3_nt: TGTGCCAGCTCACCACCGGGACTAGCAGATACGCAGTATTTT; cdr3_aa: CASSPPGLADTQYF
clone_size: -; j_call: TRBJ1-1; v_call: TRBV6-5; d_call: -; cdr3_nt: TGTGCCAGCAGCCTAATTGACATGAACACTGAAGCTTTCTTT; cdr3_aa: CASSLIDMNTEAFF
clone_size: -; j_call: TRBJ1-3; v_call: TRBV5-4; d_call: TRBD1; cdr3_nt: TGTGCCAGCAGCTTTGGACAGGGGAACACCATATATTTT; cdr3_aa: CASSFGQGNTIYF
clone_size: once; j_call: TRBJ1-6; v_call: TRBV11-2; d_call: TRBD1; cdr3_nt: TGTGCCAGCAGCTATACAGGGGTGAGCTCCTATAATTCACCCCTCCACTTT; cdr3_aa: CASSYTGVSSYNSPLHF
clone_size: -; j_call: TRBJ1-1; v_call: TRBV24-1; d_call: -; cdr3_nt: TGTGCCACCAGTGGGGAGGGGAACACTGAAGCTTTCTTT; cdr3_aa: CATSGEGNTEAFF
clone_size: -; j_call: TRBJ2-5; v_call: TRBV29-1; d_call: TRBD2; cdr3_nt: TGCAGCGTCTATGAATCACCGGGACTAGGTCGCTTAGAGACCCAGTACTTC; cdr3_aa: CSVYESPGLGRLETQYF